This TCR beta chain appears in the sequencing data of a study of blood T cell repertoires in COVID-19. Study overall: Sources were T cells, B-cell-depleted T cells, or PBMCs; the material itself was cDNA or gDNA.

A single count supports this clone. Assay used: immunoSEQ multiplex PCR; TCRdb lists only in-frame clones, some missing. The data contain about 24,000 clones, 86% of them singletons. V was trimmed by 5 bases and J by 2 bases, leaving 19 bases between them. CDR1 is SGHDT, CDR2 YYEEEE, per germline. The length of the CDR3 is 16 residues. Sequencing input: peripheral blood. The chain recombines TRBV5-6 with TRBJ2-5; perhaps TRBD2 as D (5 bases). This clonotype originated in a human donor with active COVID-19. The donor label of this sample is uncertain. CDR3 in amino acids: CASSSNTRGTQETQYF. CDR3 coding DNA: TGTGCCAGCAGTTCAAATACCCGGGGAACACAAGAGACCCAGTACTTC.